The rows below give T cell receptor beta chains drawn from one sample of a study of molecular identifiers for immune sequencing clone quantification. In TCRdb, the PCR reads were re-called with MiXCR into one record per CDR3 protein. The sample lists more than 450,000 distinct CDR3 sequences; around 23% were seen once. Sequenced: naive CD8+ T cells from blood, with Jurkat cell RNA spiked in. These receptor sequences come from a human donor in good health. Some libraries in this study had Jurkat cell RNA spiked in. Both conserved end residues are trimmed from each CDR3.

v_gene,j_gene,CDR3aa
TRBV2,TRBJ1-2,AGRDTNNYGYT
TRBV27,TRBJ2-1,ASSLTQGLAGGSSYNEQF
TRBV3-1,TRBJ2-7,ASSPDARGFYEQY
TRBV27,TRBJ2-1,ASNGQGGSYNEQF
TRBV27,TRBJ2-5,ASSSLAGTLQETQY
TRBV30,TRBJ1-4,AWSQGEKLF
TRBV14,TRBJ1-1,ASSQALLRTQEEAF
TRBV10-3,TRBJ2-7,AISGAEWNEQY
TRBV6-6,TRBJ2-7,ASKLTGDEQY
TRBV11-2,TRBJ2-1,ASSFLQGSYNEQF
TRBV19,TRBJ2-3,ASSILASTSTDTQY
TRBV11-2,TRBJ2-7,ASSPDTSYEQY
TRBV4-3,TRBJ1-1,ASSQTPLGSTEAF
TRBV5-3,TRBJ2-4,ASSFPVGINIQY
TRBV2,TRBJ2-5,ASVGSVPQETQY
TRBV4-3,TRBJ2-3,ASSHSAGGTTDTQY
TRBV2,TRBJ1-4,ASYNPGGSNEKLF
TRBV6-2/TRBV6-3,TRBJ2-7,ASKYSRTRNEYEQY
TRBV5-8,TRBJ1-5,ASSLAPAANQPQH
TRBV25-1,TRBJ2-7,ASSEFGGYEQY
TRBV20-1,TRBJ2-4,SASWPSKNIQY
TRBV12-3/TRBV12-4,TRBJ2-1,ASSRLAGAPPHEQF
TRBV12-3/TRBV12-4,TRBJ1-2,AGSDVGQENGYT
TRBV6-5,TRBJ1-1,ASRIGPLNTEAF
TRBV10-3,TRBJ2-7,AISPDSTEQY
TRBV6-2/TRBV6-3,TRBJ2-3,ASSWGLTDNTDTQY
TRBV27,TRBJ1-4,ASSFGDHHEKLF
TRBV5-1,TRBJ2-2,ASSLLGQGAVTGELF
TRBV5-1,TRBJ2-3,ASSETSGASTDTQY